The present TCR beta chain was sequenced within a study of cytomegalovirus exposure and HLA in healthy donors. General study points: In a later analysis, donors in an Asian-associated ancestry cluster reportedly had fewer N-insertions in productive TCRs than the cohort mean.

The PCR used 60 Vbeta and 13 Jbeta primers. Clones were read by immunoSEQ multiplex PCR, and TCRdb kept only the in-frame ones, dropping some. The top ten hold about 2.7% of the sample, which has around 130,000 clones, about 75% seen once. V shed 3 bases and J shed 5 bases, with 10 bases lying between them. Germline assignment: CDR1 MGHRA and CDR2 YSYEKL. This CDR3 region has 13 residues. Concerning this clone itself: What it binds is unknown.

The chain has TRBV4-1 and TRBJ1-2, with a possible D match to TRBD1 (5 bases). This TCR derives from a woman in her forties in good health and CMV-seropositive. The sample was PBMCs. The DNA of the CDR3 is TGCGCCAGCAGCCAGACAACAGGTTATGGCTACACCTTC. It translates to CASSQTTGYGYTF.